Each of the 9 T cell receptor beta chains below was sequenced from the same sample in a study of post-analysis software for immune sequencing data. Study-level findings and limits: Patients used a handful of TRBV segments, including TRBV5-6, TRBV5-1 and TRBV20-1, more often than controls.

Unique molecular identifiers featured in each of the TCR beta cDNA libraries. TCRdb reprocessed the PCR reads with MiXCR, giving one entry per CDR3 protein. Of 650,000 to 900,000 distinct CDR3 sequences in the sample, roughly 46% were seen once. No antigen is known for these receptors. Sequencing was done on a sample of blood. The receptors originated from a girl aged 5-17 years with multiple sclerosis.

The chain uses TRBV19 and TRBJ2-7, with TRBD1 identical over 10 bases. Germline V gene sequence: CDR1 LNHDA, CDR2 SQIVND (reference sequence). Trimming at V came to 7 bases and at J to 2 bases, leaving 23 bases not matched to a gene. CDR3 length: 20 residues. CDR3 in DNA: TGTGCCAGTATTTACCGGGGCTTGACAGGGGGCTCGCGGGCCCCCTACGAGCAGTACTTC. This gives the protein CASIYRGLTGGSRAPYEQYF.

This clonotype has a handful of counts. V and J are TRBV12-3 or TRBV12-4 and TRBJ2-1; 13 bases agree with TRBD2. The CDR3 is 16 amino acids. The J segment lost 1 base and the V segment lost 6 bases, leaving 3 bases of the junction unmatched. The CDR3 here is CASSRLAGGSYNEQFF. The CDR3, as DNA: TGTGCCAGCAGCCGACTAGCGGGGGGATCCTACAATGAGCAGTTCTTC.

The sample holds a few counts of this clonotype. V is TRBV7-3 and J is TRBJ2-4; either TRBD1 or TRBD2 may supply D (5 bases each). The ends were cut back, 4 bases at V and 6 bases at J, with 10 bases in the middle. The CDR3 is 13 residues long. CDR1 is SGHTA and CDR2 is FQGTGA in the germline V gene. Here the CDR3 DNA reads TGTGCCAGCAGCTCCTCCGGGACAAACATTCAGTACTTC. It codes for CASSSSGTNIQYF.

This clonotype occurred a few times. V usage is TRBV24-1 and J usage is TRBJ2-1; 7 positions agree with TRBD2. CDR1 KGHDR and CDR2 SFDVKD come from the germline V gene. The CDR3 has 16 amino acids. After removal of 4 bases from V and 7 bases from J, the junction contained 12 bases not matched to a gene. The chain's CDR3 is CATSDAAAPGGNEQFF. CDR3 sequence (DNA): TGTGCCACCAGTGACGCCGCGGCTCCCGGGGGGAATGAGCAGTTCTTC.

This clonotype was observed a few times. V usage is TRBV28 and J usage is TRBJ2-4; tentative D call: TRBD1 (5 bases). The ends were cut back, 2 bases at V and 0 bases at J, with 8 bases in the middle. In germline, CDR1 is MDHEN, CDR2 SYDVKM. This CDR3 has 15 residues. CDR3: CASSLPGLAKNIQYF. CDR3 in DNA: TGTGCCAGCAGTTTACCAGGGCTAGCCAAAAACATTCAGTACTTC.

This clonotype has more than one count but fewer than ten. The chain couples TRBV20-1 to TRBJ2-1; 9 bases are shared with TRBD2. The CDR3 totals 15 residues. Unmatched junction bases numbered 16, after V lost 6 bases and J lost 10 bases. Germline assignment: CDR1 DFQATT and CDR2 SNEGSKA (reference sequence). This chain's CDR3 is CSALRSGRTPREQFF. CDR3 sequence (DNA): TGCAGTGCGCTTCGTAGCGGGAGAACACCAAGGGAGCAGTTCTTC.

V and J are TRBV12-3 or TRBV12-4 and TRBJ2-1; D may be TRBD1 (5 bases). The CDR3 length is 15 residues. V lost 6 bases and J 7 bases, leaving 19 bases between the germline ends. The chain's CDR3 is CASSPESGWGNEQFF. The CDR3 DNA reads TGTGCCAGCAGCCCGGAGTCAGGGTGGGGTAATGAGCAGTTCTTC.

The gene calls are TRBV20-1 and TRBJ2-4; unclear D gene. The J call may be mistaken, given a closer DNA end match to TRBJ2-7. The CDR3 is 14 amino acids. Germline V CDR1 and CDR2: DFQATT, SNEGSKA (reference sequence). CDR3 residues: CSARVVAGSGEQYF. For the CDR3, the DNA is TGCAGTGCTAGAGTGGTGGCCGGTTCCGGCGAGCAGTACTTC.

The V gene is TRBV11-3, the J gene TRBJ1-1; 7 bases align to TRBD1. V lost 4 bases to trimming and J lost 1 base; unmatched junction nucleotides: 9. This CDR3 is 16 amino acids long. CDR1 and CDR2 (germline): SGHNT, YENEEA. The CDR3 nucleotides read TGTGCCAGCAGCTCTAGGTGGGACAGCTCGAACACTGAAGCTTTCTTT. Translating it yields CASSSRWDSSNTEAFF.